The text below deals with one T cell receptor beta chain. The source of the sample is a study of blood T cell repertoires in COVID-19. Profiled with immunoSEQ multiplex PCR; TCRdb holds only in-frame clones, not every one. Among roughly 84,000 clones listed, under 80% were seen once. This clonotype was sampled from a man in his 60s with COVID-19, enrolled during active disease. The sequenced material came from peripheral blood.

The CDR3 spells CASSSTPQGRETQYF. For the CDR3, the DNA is TGTGCCAGCAGCTCAACCCCACAGGGGAGGGAGACCCAGTACTTC. The V gene is TRBV5-5, the J gene TRBJ2-5, with D tentatively TRBD1 (7 bases). Trimming took off 3 bases at V and 5 bases at J, with 17 bases between the two ends. Germline V gene sequence: CDR1 SGHKS, CDR2 YYEKEE (reference sequence). The CDR3 covers 15 residues.